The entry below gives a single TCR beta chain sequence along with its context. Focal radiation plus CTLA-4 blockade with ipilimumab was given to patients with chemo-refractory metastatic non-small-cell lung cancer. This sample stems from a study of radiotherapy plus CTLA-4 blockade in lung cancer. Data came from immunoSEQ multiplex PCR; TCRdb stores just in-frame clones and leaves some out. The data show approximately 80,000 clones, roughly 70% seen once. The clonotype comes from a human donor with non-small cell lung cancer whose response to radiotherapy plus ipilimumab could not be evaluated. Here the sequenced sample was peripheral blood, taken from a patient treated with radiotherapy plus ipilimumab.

DNA of the CDR3: TGTGCCAGCAGTGACCCTCCCAGGGGGATACATCAGCCCCAGCATTTT. Protein sequence: CASSDPPRGIHQPQHF. V and J are TRBV6-1 and TRBJ1-5; 7 bases map to TRBD1. Germline lookup yields CDR1 MNHNS and CDR2 SASEGT. The CDR3 covers 16 residues. Losses at the gene ends were 3 bases for V and 5 bases for J; bases not matched to a gene: 10.